The T cell receptor beta chain under discussion was sequenced for a study of blood T cell repertoires in COVID-19. Generated by immunoSEQ multiplex PCR, the TCRdb table keeps only in-frame clones and is missing some. The sample contains some 530,000 clones, about 85% of which appear only once. The CDR3 extends over 14 amino acids. Germline V lookup: CDR1 LGHDT, CDR2 YNNKEL (reference sequence). Trimming removed 6 bases from V and 8 bases from J; junction bases left unmatched: 8. All enrollees were about 18 to 100 years old and from about two dozen US areas. This clonotype was obtained from a woman between 55 and 75 years old who had recovered from COVID-19. The V and J genes are TRBV3-1 (or the pseudogene TRBV3-2) and TRBJ2-2; 8 bases align to TRBD1. Specimen: PBMCs or T cells enriched from blood (not recorded which). Written as DNA, the CDR3 is TGTGCCAGCAGGACCGGGACAGGCATTGGGGAGCTGTTTTTT. Protein sequence: CASRTGTGIGELFF.